This paragraph reports one T cell receptor beta chain. As yet, its antigen is unknown. The data are from a study of OX40 agonist ivuxolimab in advanced cancers. Whole-study context: A mean age of around 60 years, range roughly 23 to 85, was recorded, and under 85% were male. Broader study findings: Part of the nonresponder group also had normalized T-cell clonal expansion that was low.

Trimming stripped 2 bases from V and 9 bases from J, with 14 bases between. Germline V gene sequence: CDR1 SGHRS, CDR2 YFSETQ. CDR3 length: 14 residues. Using immunoSEQ multiplex PCR, the repertoire was profiled, and TCRdb retains in-frame clones only, with some absent. The sample lists 60,000 to 90,000 clones, approximately 82% occurring once. The source is an adult with an advanced solid tumor such as melanoma, head and neck, liver or kidney cancer. The J gene is TRBJ2-2, the V gene TRBV5-1, with a possible D match to TRBD1 (6 bases). Material: CD4+ or CD8+ T cells sorted from blood, obtained in a trial of the OX40 agonist ivuxolimab. In DNA form, the CDR3 reads TGCGCCAGCAGCTTTGGGGGCGATCGGCGGGAGCTGTTTTTT. Translation: CASSFGGDRRELFF.